The 18 T cell receptor beta chains reported below all come from one sample, sequenced in a study of CD8+ T cells in alopecia areata listed by TCRdb under 2018. The library was made by the immunoSEQ multiplex PCR assay. To provide template for TCR sequencing, every sample had RNA extracted and reverse transcribed into cDNA. This is the immuneACCESS table as TCRdb keeps it, with only in-frame sequences that have V and J called. A part of the clones is gone; compared with another copy, unresolved V genes explain less than half, and the rest is unexplained. With some 110,000 clones recorded, this sample contains no clone counted only once. Around 20% of the sample belongs to the ten largest clones. Sequenced sample: lesional skin. Every receptor here comes from a C3H/HeJ mouse with alopecia areata. The strain in question carries the MHC haplotype H2-k.

In this sample, this clone turned up a few times. The gene names here belong to mouse. Here the CDR3 reads CASSLLPGQGNERLFF. CDR3 DNA, as far as it was read: TGTGCAAGCAGCCTCCTCCCGGGACAGGGGAACGAA. The chain has TRBV16 and TRBJ1-4; 10 nucleotides agree with TRBD1. The sequenced fragment ends 4 residues before the CDR3 boundary, so the rest is inferred from the germline J gene. The V gene's germline CDR1 is SGHSA and CDR2 FRNQAP. The CDR3 has 16 residues. The ends lost 5 bases at V and 5 bases at J; junction bases unmatched: 8.

With respect to this clone: Gene names are mouse gene names. The read ends 4 residues before the CDR3 terminus; that terminus is restored from the germline J gene. In the same sample, other DNA sequences code for this CDR3. The chain has TRBV19 and TRBJ2-1, with 9 bases that match TRBD2. The trim removed 2 bases at V and 3 bases at J, leaving 3 bases unmatched. Looked up from germline, CDR1 is FNHDT and CDR2 is SITEND (reference sequence). The CDR3 loop spans 15 amino acids. The CDR3 loop reads CASSIGGARYAEQFF. CDR3 DNA (partial): TGTGCCAGCAGTATTGGGGGGGCGCGCTATGCT.

Worth noting for this clone: Mouse gene names apply. The sequence runs out 4 residues before the end of the CDR3; the remainder is reconstructed from the germline J gene. This rearrangement joins TRBV13-1 to TRBJ2-7; the match to TRBD1 covers 11 bases. The CDR3 is 14 amino acids. The germline gives CDR1 NSHNY, CDR2 SYGAGN. J lost 0 bases, V lost 7 bases, and 3 bases had no gene match. CDR3 DNA (partial): TGTGCCAGCCGGGACAGGGGGAGCTCCTAT. It is translated as CASRDRGSSY. In full, the CDR3 reads CASRDRGSSYEQYF.

As to this clone: Gene names are mouse gene names. Sequencing ends 4 residues short of the CDR3 end; the germline J gene provides the rest. The chain couples TRBV1 to TRBJ1-1; 7 bases line up with TRBD1. CDR1 and CDR2 from the germline V gene are NSQYPW and LRSPGD (reference sequence). The CDR3 runs 14 residues. Here the CDR3 reads CTCSASTGRAEVFF. The CDR3 DNA, read in part, is TGCACCTGCAGTGCATCGACAGGGCGGGCA.

With respect to this clone: The genes are named according to mouse. The observed sequence ends 4 residues before the CDR3 terminus, with the missing tail filled in from the germline J gene. V gene TRBV13-3 combines with J gene TRBJ2-1, with 7 bases lining up with TRBD1. V shed 5 bases, J shed 1 base, and the junction held 9 bases outside the gene matches. CDR1 is NNHDY and CDR2 is SYVADS in the germline V gene. The CDR3 covers 16 residues. The CDR3 reads CASSSDREENYAEQFF. CDR3 bases read: TGTGCCAGCAGCTCCGACAGGGAAGAGAACTATGCT.

On this clone: Mouse germline and gene names are used. The read terminates 4 residues ahead of where the CDR3 ends, so the germline J gene completes it. The chain employs TRBV19 and TRBJ2-4; TRBD1 agrees at 11 bases. The length of the CDR3 is 16 residues. Trimming at V came to 4 bases and at J to 0 bases, leaving 4 bases not matched to a gene. Germline V gene sequence: CDR1 FNHDT, CDR2 SITEND (reference sequence). Incomplete CDR3 DNA: TGTGCCAGCAGTCGGACAGGGGGCTCTAGTCAAAAC. Translated: CASSRTGGSSQN. The whole CDR3 sequence is CASSRTGGSSQNTLYF.

Turning to this clone: Mouse germline and gene names are used. The CDR3 goes on 4 residues after the read ends, and that part is filled in from the germline J gene. The chain employs TRBV13-3 and TRBJ2-2; D might be TRBD2 (5 bases). Between the trimmed V and J ends, which lost 2 bases and 0 bases, there was a span of 8 bases. The CDR3 length is 15 residues. The germline gives CDR1 NNHDY, CDR2 SYVADS. CDR3: CASSELGTNTGQLYF. The DNA read from the CDR3 is TGTGCCAGCAGTGAGCTGGGAACAAACACCGGG.

This clone was seen more than once but under ten times. The gene symbols are mouse symbols. The missing CDR3 end, 4 residues past where the read stops, is filled in from the germline J gene. The chain joins TRBV13-3 to TRBJ2-5; D remains unclear. V was pared by 2 bases and J by 0 bases, with 7 bases between. This CDR3 comprises 14 residues. Germline-derived CDR1 and CDR2 are NNHDY and SYVADS. The CDR3 is CASSEPTNQDTQYF. Partial CDR3 DNA: TGTGCCAGCAGTGAGCCGACAAACCAAGAC.

This clone was found a few times. Gene names are the mouse ones. The read terminates 4 residues ahead of where the CDR3 ends, so the germline J gene completes it. The chain carries TRBV13-3 and TRBJ1-2; D may be TRBD1 (5 bases). This CDR3 has 15 amino acids. Germline V gives CDR1 NNHDY, CDR2 SYVADS. V lost 1 base to trimming and J lost 2 bases, with 12 bases between them. The DNA read from the CDR3 is TGTGCCAGCAGTGATCAGGACAAAATTAACTCC. This sequence encodes CASSDQDKINS. The whole CDR3 sequence is CASSDQDKINSDYTF.

Concerning this clone itself: The genes are named according to mouse. The read ends 4 residues shy of where the CDR3 ends; the end is completed using the germline J gene. This chain links TRBV1 with TRBJ2-5; maybe TRBD2 (6 bases). Per germline, CDR1 NSQYPW and CDR2 LRSPGD (reference sequence). This CDR3 has 15 amino acids. The CDR3 DNA, read in part, is TGCACCTGCAGTGCAGAAATGGGGGATAAAGAC. Amino acid sequence: CTCSAEMGDKD. The CDR3 reads in full as CTCSAEMGDKDTQYF.

This clone was observed a few times. Gene names follow the mouse nomenclature. The observed sequence ends 4 residues before the CDR3 terminus, with the missing tail filled in from the germline J gene. V and J are TRBV29 and TRBJ2-5; TRBD1 matches at 9 bases. Germline loops: CDR1 MSHET, CDR2 SYDVDS. CDR3 length equals 14 residues. Partial CDR3 DNA: TGTGCTAGCAGTTCCCGGGACAGGGAAGAC. Amino acids: CASSSRDRED. The full CDR3 protein reads CASSSRDREDTQYF.

About this clone: Germline and genes: mouse. The read finishes 4 residues shy of the CDR3 end, and the germline J gene is used to complete it. The chain recombines TRBV1 with TRBJ2-7; TRBD2 matches at 9 bases. The CDR3 is 17 amino acids. The germline V gene has CDR1 NSQYPW and CDR2 LRSPGD (reference sequence). CDR3: CTCSAAISTGGTDEQYF. The part of the CDR3 DNA that was read is TGCACCTGCAGTGCAGCCATCTCAACTGGGGGGACGGAT. Full variable domain (remainder filled in from reference TRBV1 and TRBJ2-7): VTLLEQNPRWRLVPRGQAVNLRCILKNSQYPWMSWYQQDLQKQLQWLFTLRSPGDKEVKSLPGADYLATRVTDTELRLQVANMSQGRTLYCTCSAAISTGGTDEQYFGPGTRLTVL.

Comments on this clone: The genes and germline here are from mouse. The read finishes 4 residues shy of the CDR3 end, and the germline J gene is used to complete it. V is TRBV13-3 and J is TRBJ2-7; 10 bases map to TRBD1. CDR3 length equals 14 residues. Germline lookup yields CDR1 NNHDY and CDR2 SYVADS. The CDR3 is CASSPPGQGYEQYF. The CDR3 DNA, read in part, is TGTGCCAGCAGCCCCCCGGGACAGGGGTAT.

Notes on this clone: The gene names here belong to mouse. The read ends 4 residues shy of where the CDR3 ends; the end is completed using the germline J gene. This chain uses TRBV1 with TRBJ1-4, with TRBD1 matching 8 bases. The J segment lost 0 bases and the V segment lost 3 bases, leaving 3 bases of the junction unmatched. Germline assignment: CDR1 NSQYPW and CDR2 LRSPGD (reference sequence). CDR3 length equals 16 residues. CDR3 sequence: CTCSADRAFSNERLFF. CDR3 DNA (partial): TGCACCTGCAGTGCGGACAGGGCCTTTTCCAACGAA.

There are a few counts of this clone. The germline and genes are mouse ones. The read ends 4 residues shy of where the CDR3 ends; the end is completed using the germline J gene. This sample also contains other DNA sequences that code for the same CDR3. The chain carries TRBV1 and TRBJ2-5; TRBD2 agrees at 13 bases. The CDR3 is made up of 15 amino acids. The V gene's germline CDR1 is NSQYPW and CDR2 LRSPGD (reference sequence). Partial CDR3 DNA: TGCACCTGCAGTGCTCCGGGACTGGGGGGGGAC. Its protein product is CTCSAPGLGGD. The whole CDR3 sequence is CTCSAPGLGGDTQYF.

On this clone itself: Mouse gene names and germline throughout. The read ends 4 residues before the CDR3 terminus; that terminus is restored from the germline J gene. The chain has TRBV13-3 and TRBJ2-5; 7 nucleotides agree with TRBD2. This CDR3 is 14 amino acids long. The germline V gene encodes CDR1 NNHDY and CDR2 SYVADS. The CDR3 bases that were read are TGTGCCAGCAGTGACCATGGGACTGTAGAC. This sequence encodes CASSDHGTVD. The entire CDR3 protein reads CASSDHGTVDTQYF.

This clone was seen many times. These gene names are mouse names. The read is 4 residues too short to cover the CDR3 end, so that end is filled in from the germline J gene. The chain employs TRBV14 and TRBJ1-4; 7 bases match TRBD1. Losses at the gene ends were 4 bases for V and 3 bases for J; bases not matched to a gene: 3. Germline values: CDR1 SGHDT, CDR2 FRDEAV. The length of the CDR3 is 14 residues. CDR3 amino acids: CASSPGTANERLFF. CDR3 DNA, as far as it was read: TGTGCCAGCAGTCCCGGGACAGCCAACGAA.

This clone occurred many times. At residue 13, TCRdb's protein disagrees with the DNA translation; the protein shown here derives from the DNA. The germline and genes are mouse ones. CDR3: CASSERGTDFGNTLYF. The sequenced part of the CDR3 DNA is TGTGCCAGCAGTGAGCGCGGGACAGATTTTGGAAATACG. V gene TRBV13-3 combines with J gene TRBJ1-3, with 7 positions matching TRBD1. The CDR3 end falls 3 residues outside the read, so it is completed with the germline J gene. CDR1 is NNHDY and CDR2 is SYVADS in the germline V gene. Losses at the gene ends were 2 bases for V and 3 bases for J; bases not matched to a gene: 8. This CDR3 spans 16 amino acids.